This entry features one TCR beta chain sequence. Its target is not known. PCR primers comprised 60 Vbeta and 13 Jbeta primers. Using immunoSEQ multiplex PCR, the repertoire was profiled, and TCRdb retains in-frame clones only, with some absent. The table includes around 180,000 clones, about 80% detected once. This entry comes from a study of cytomegalovirus exposure and HLA in healthy donors. This CDR3 has 17 amino acids. Between the trimmed V and J ends, which lost 6 bases and 0 bases, there was a span of 20 bases. Regarding the study as a whole: In a later analysis, donors in an Asian-associated ancestry cluster reportedly had fewer N-insertions in productive TCRs than the cohort mean. Analysis performed later showed TCR beta chains linked to HLA being more clonally expanded than equally common others.

The sequence derives from a man aged 30-40 years in good health and CMV-seropositive. The sequenced sample was PBMCs. The gene calls are TRBV23-1 and TRBJ1-1, with TRBD1 as a possible D gene (5 bases). TRBV23-1 is noted as an ORF with a role that remains uncertain. CDR3 region: CASSSGRALWLNTEAFF. The CDR3 nucleotides read TGCGCCAGCAGCTCGGGCAGGGCTCTATGGTTGAACACTGAAGCTTTCTTT.